The rows below give T cell receptor beta chains drawn from one sample of a study of blood T cell repertoires in COVID-19. Only in-frame clones appear in the TCRdb table, and some are missing; sequencing was by immunoSEQ multiplex PCR. This table holds a few hundred thousand clones, about 90% found once. Sequenced input: PBMCs or T cells enriched from blood (not recorded which). These receptor sequences come from a young woman who had recovered from COVID-19. CDR3s leave out the opening cysteine and the closing phenylalanine or tryptophan. A D gene is named only where the DNA matches it firmly.

>TRBJ2-3|TRBV27|TRBD2|15
ASSLFSLAGMTDTQY
>TRBJ1-2|TRBV7-8|.|11
ASSPGANYGYT
>TRBJ2-3|TRBV11-2|.|14
ASSTRDSGASDTQY
>TRBJ2-1|TRBV2|.|13
ASSERGGTYNEQF
>TRBJ1-5|TRBV4-2|.|11
ASSQDNFPPQH
>TRBJ2-7|TRBV7-3|TRBD1|12
ASSLTGGGDEQY
>TRBJ2-1|TRBV10-3|TRBD2|13
AISGTSGGGNEQF
>TRBJ2-2|TRBV11-2|.|12
ASSLNDGTGELF
>TRBJ1-6|TRBV2|.|12
ASSPSSYNSPLH
>TRBJ1-1|TRBV7-9|TRBD1|11
ASSEGQPPEAF
>TRBJ2-1|TRBV2|.|13
ASTLPGSSYNEQF
>TRBJ1-1|TRBV28|.|11
ASGSRGNTEAF
>TRBJ1-1|TRBV25-1|TRBD1|11
ASSRTGGSEAF
>TRBJ2-5|TRBV27|TRBD2|13
ASSYGLAGQETQY
>TRBJ1-2|TRBV30|.|10
SHGDWNYGYT
>TRBJ2-2|TRBV5-1|.|15
ASSLVSGSLNTGELF
>TRBJ2-7|TRBV10-2|.|13
ASSLSPGPTYEQY
>TRBJ1-4|TRBV2|.|12
ASSWRDGNEKLF
>TRBJ2-1|TRBV24-1|.|14
ATSDHRWGEGNEQF
>TRBJ2-2|TRBV7-9|TRBD1|11
VEGGAIAGELF
>TRBJ1-2|TRBV3-1/TRBV3-2|TRBD1|13
ASSPLDRANYGYT
>TRBJ2-7|TRBV13|.|11
ASSPRRNGEQY